Listed below are T cell receptor beta chains from one sample, sequenced in a study of vaccination and CD4 T cells after COVID-19. TCRdb itself ran the PCR reads through MiXCR, one entry per CDR3 protein. Among about 20,000 distinct CDR3 sequences listed, roughly 50% were seen once. This specimen consisted of CD4+ T cells from blood, obtained before SARS-CoV-2 vaccination. Receptors originate from a human donor who had recovered from COVID-19. Both conserved end residues are part of each CDR3. The order of the fields is J gene, clone size, D gene, V gene, CDR3 DNA, CDR3 protein. The D gene is left open where the match is weak. Expanded clones are given a class, and other clones once, few, many or no size at all.

J: TRBJ2-3; size: few; D: TRBD1; V: TRBV28; DNA: TGTGCCAGCAGTTTTGGACAGGGTTGGTTTGAAGATACGCAGTATTTT; CDR3: CASSFGQGWFEDTQYF
J: TRBJ2-3; size: few; D: -; V: TRBV28; DNA: TGTGCCAGCAGTTTAGGAGTCCTAGGCACAGATACGCAGTATTTT; CDR3: CASSLGVLGTDTQYF
J: TRBJ1-5; size: few; D: TRBD1; V: TRBV6-2/TRBV6-3; DNA: TGTGCCGGCAAGGGGGCTGGCAATCAGCCCCAGCATTTT; CDR3: CAGKGAGNQPQHF
J: TRBJ2-3; size: -; D: -; V: TRBV20-1; DNA: TGCAGTGCTAGAGGAACCTTGGCGACAAGCACAGATACGCAGTATTTT; CDR3: CSARGTLATSTDTQYF
J: TRBJ2-7; size: once; D: TRBD2; V: TRBV4-2; DNA: TGTGCCAGCAGCCAACCGGGGGGCTCCTACGAGCAGTACTTC; CDR3: CASSQPGGSYEQYF
J: TRBJ2-5; size: -; D: -; V: TRBV7-2; DNA: TGTGCCAGCAGCCCAGACGGGCGCCCCCAAGAGACCCAGTACTTC; CDR3: CASSPDGRPQETQYF
J: TRBJ1-1; size: -; D: -; V: TRBV30; DNA: TGTGCCTGGAGGGACAGAGTGAACACTGAAGCTTTCTTT; CDR3: CAWRDRVNTEAFF
J: TRBJ2-3; size: few; D: -; V: TRBV15; DNA: TGTGCCACCAGCAGAGATTCTGTGGGAGAGGGAGATACGCAGTATTTT; CDR3: CATSRDSVGEGDTQYF
J: TRBJ1-6; size: -; D: TRBD1; V: TRBV20-1; DNA: TGCAGTGCTAAGGTCTTGGGACAGGGCAATTCACCCCTCCACTTT; CDR3: CSAKVLGQGNSPLHF
J: TRBJ2-3; size: -; D: -; V: TRBV19; DNA: TGTGCCAGTAGTATAGGACAGCTCACAGATACGCAGTATTTT; CDR3: CASSIGQLTDTQYF
J: TRBJ1-6; size: -; D: TRBD1; V: TRBV20-1; DNA: TGCAGTGCCCCTCACTTGGGACAGGGTCGCTCACCCCTCCACTTT; CDR3: CSAPHLGQGRSPLHF
J: TRBJ1-2; size: -; D: -; V: TRBV12-3/TRBV12-4; DNA: TGTGCCAGCAGTAATGCCCCGGACGGCTACACCTTC; CDR3: CASSNAPDGYTF
J: TRBJ2-2; size: once; D: -; V: TRBV6-5; DNA: TGTGCCAGCAGTTACCGGACTACGATGACTGACACCGGGGAGCTGTTTTTT; CDR3: CASSYRTTMTDTGELFF
J: TRBJ2-1; size: -; D: -; V: TRBV27; DNA: TGTGCCAGCGGCACCAGGGTGTTGAATGAGCAGTTCTTC; CDR3: CASGTRVLNEQFF
J: TRBJ1-1; size: few; D: TRBD1; V: TRBV20-1; DNA: TGCAGTGCCAACTACGGGAGGGGGCAGGGTGAAGCTTTCTTT; CDR3: CSANYGRGQGEAFF
J: TRBJ2-1; size: -; D: -; V: TRBV20-1; DNA: TGCAGTGCCAATACCGGGGGCAGTGATGAGCAGTTCTTC; CDR3: CSANTGGSDEQFF
J: TRBJ2-5; size: -; D: TRBD1; V: TRBV29-1; DNA: TGCAGCGTTCTGGTCGGACAGGGGGATTTGGAGACCCAGTACTTC; CDR3: CSVLVGQGDLETQYF
J: TRBJ2-7; size: once; D: TRBD2; V: TRBV11-2; DNA: TGTGCCAGCAGCTTAAGGCGGGCGGGGGACGCCTACGAGCAGTACTTC; CDR3: CASSLRRAGDAYEQYF
J: TRBJ2-5; size: few; D: -; V: TRBV19; DNA: TGTGCCACCGCCAGGGGTTGGGGGGCACAAGAGACCCAGTACTTC; CDR3: CATARGWGAQETQYF
J: TRBJ2-7; size: -; D: -; V: TRBV7-2; DNA: TGTGCCAGCAGCAGGGACTACGAGCAGTACTTC; CDR3: CASSRDYEQYF
J: TRBJ2-3; size: -; D: -; V: TRBV7-7; DNA: TGTGCCAGCAGCTCCAATCTAAGGGATACGCAGTATTTT; CDR3: CASSSNLRDTQYF
J: TRBJ2-1; size: once; D: TRBD2; V: TRBV11-1; DNA: TGTGCCAGCAGCTTCCGACTAGCGGGGGGTGTGGAGCAGTTCTTC; CDR3: CASSFRLAGGVEQFF
J: TRBJ1-5; size: few; D: TRBD1; V: TRBV28; DNA: TGTGCCAGCAGTTTAGGCTTTGGCAGGGGGCCGCAGGCAGGGAATCAGCCCCAGCATTTT; CDR3: CASSLGFGRGPQAGNQPQHF
J: TRBJ2-5; size: once; D: -; V: TRBV6-4; DNA: TGTGCCAGCAGTGACCACCAAGAGACCCAGTACTTC; CDR3: CASSDHQETQYF
J: TRBJ1-1; size: -; D: -; V: TRBV20-1; DNA: TGCAGTGCTAGCCAGGACACCATGGCACCTGAAGCTTTCTTT; CDR3: CSASQDTMAPEAFF
J: TRBJ2-7; size: -; D: TRBD1; V: TRBV6-1; DNA: TGTGCCAGCAGTGATCGGACAGGGGCGTCCCTAGGCAAGCAGTACTTC; CDR3: CASSDRTGASLGKQYF
J: TRBJ2-1; size: few; D: -; V: TRBV20-1; DNA: TGCAGTGCCCCGGCGGCGGGCGGAGGGTCCTACAATGAGCAGTTCTTC; CDR3: CSAPAAGGGSYNEQFF
J: TRBJ1-5; size: -; D: -; V: TRBV6-5; DNA: TGTGCCAGCAGTTTAACCAGGAATAGCAATCAGCCCCAGCATTTT; CDR3: CASSLTRNSNQPQHF
J: TRBJ2-5; size: few; D: TRBD1; V: TRBV7-8; DNA: TGTGCCAGCAGCTTACACCCGGGACAGGGAGCGGAGACCCAGTACTTC; CDR3: CASSLHPGQGAETQYF
J: TRBJ1-2; size: few; D: -; V: TRBV15; DNA: TGTGCCACCAGCCGACACATCTCTGGCTACACCTTC; CDR3: CATSRHISGYTF
J: TRBJ1-5; size: -; D: -; V: TRBV12-3/TRBV12-4; DNA: TGTGCCAGCAATCGCGGGGACAATCAGCCCCAGCATTTT; CDR3: CASNRGDNQPQHF
J: TRBJ1-6; size: -; D: -; V: TRBV27; DNA: TGTGCCAGCAGGTCCAGGGGATCCTATAATTCACCCCTCCACTTT; CDR3: CASRSRGSYNSPLHF
J: TRBJ1-5; size: -; D: -; V: TRBV20-1; DNA: TGCAGTGCTAGAGGGGGTCAGCCCCAGCATTTT; CDR3: CSARGGQPQHF
J: TRBJ2-3; size: -; D: TRBD2; V: TRBV28; DNA: TGTGCCAGCAGTACCAGGTCCCCCACTAGCGGGAGGGGGGCAGATACGCAGTATTTT; CDR3: CASSTRSPTSGRGADTQYF
J: TRBJ2-7; size: -; D: -; V: TRBV7-6; DNA: TGTGCCAGCAGCGCCTCAGGACAGACCTACGAGCAGTACTTC; CDR3: CASSASGQTYEQYF
J: TRBJ2-5; size: -; D: TRBD1; V: TRBV27; DNA: TGTGCCAGCAAAACAGGGGGCGGGATGGAGACCCAGTACTTC; CDR3: CASKTGGGMETQYF
J: TRBJ2-7; size: -; D: TRBD2; V: TRBV2; DNA: TGTGCCAGCAGTGGGGCAGCGGGGGCCTACGAGCAGTACTTC; CDR3: CASSGAAGAYEQYF
J: TRBJ1-1; size: -; D: -; V: TRBV28; DNA: TGTGCCAGCGCCGTGGGAGGTCCTGACACTGAAGCTTTCTTT; CDR3: CASAVGGPDTEAFF
J: TRBJ2-2; size: -; D: -; V: TRBV12-3/TRBV12-4; DNA: TGTGCCAGCAGTTTATCCAGGCTGAACACCGGGGAGCTGTTTTTT; CDR3: CASSLSRLNTGELFF
J: TRBJ2-2; size: -; D: -; V: TRBV11-2; DNA: TGTGCCAGCAGCCCTTCAGGGACCGGGGAGCTGTTTTTT; CDR3: CASSPSGTGELFF
J: TRBJ1-5; size: -; D: -; V: TRBV2; DNA: TGTGCCAGCAGTGTTGGGGAGGACTATAGCAATCAGCCCCAGCATTTT; CDR3: CASSVGEDYSNQPQHF
J: TRBJ2-5; size: -; D: TRBD2; V: TRBV7-2; DNA: TGTGCCAGCAGCCTAGAACCGGGACTAGCGAGAACGAGCGCCAGGGAGACCCAGTACTTC; CDR3: CASSLEPGLARTSARETQYF
J: TRBJ2-5; size: -; D: TRBD2; V: TRBV5-1; DNA: TGCGCCAGGTTTGAGGGGGGTAGCGGGAGGAGGAGGTGCCAAGAGACCCAGTACTTC; CDR3: CARFEGGSGRRRCQETQYF
J: TRBJ2-7; size: -; D: -; V: TRBV19; DNA: TGTGCCAGTAGTTCGACAAGGTCCATGATCGAGCAGTACTTC; CDR3: CASSSTRSMIEQYF
J: TRBJ2-5; size: -; D: TRBD1; V: TRBV19; DNA: TGTGCCAGTAGGAAACAGGGGGCAGAGACCCAGTACTTC; CDR3: CASRKQGAETQYF
J: TRBJ2-3; size: -; D: -; V: TRBV12-3/TRBV12-4; DNA: TGTGCCGGGACACCTTCCGGAGGCCGCCAAGATACGCAGTATTTT; CDR3: CAGTPSGGRQDTQYF
J: TRBJ2-5; size: -; D: -; V: TRBV24-1; DNA: TGTGCCACCAGTGATCCCGCGGGAACAGAGACCCAGTACTTC; CDR3: CATSDPAGTETQYF
J: TRBJ2-7; size: -; D: TRBD1; V: TRBV28; DNA: TGTGCCAGCATAAGCCGGGACAGGGTGGGTGAGCAGTACTTC; CDR3: CASISRDRVGEQYF
J: TRBJ2-1; size: few; D: -; V: TRBV20-1; DNA: TGCAGTGCTCCCACCAGCGGTAGCTCCTACAATGAGCAGTTCTTC; CDR3: CSAPTSGSSYNEQFF
J: TRBJ2-5; size: -; D: -; V: TRBV6-1; DNA: TGTGCCAGCAGCCCAGGGGTAGAAGAGACCCAGTACTTC; CDR3: CASSPGVEETQYF
J: TRBJ2-3; size: few; D: TRBD2; V: TRBV15; DNA: TGTGCCACCAGCAGAGATAGGCTTGGATTACTAGCGGGAGATGATGTGGGCACAGATACGCAGTATTTT; CDR3: CATSRDRLGLLAGDDVGTDTQYF
J: TRBJ1-6; size: -; D: TRBD1; V: TRBV6-1; DNA: TGTGCCAGCGGAGACGGGGACAGGGTAAATTCACCCCTCCACTTT; CDR3: CASGDGDRVNSPLHF
J: TRBJ2-2; size: -; D: -; V: TRBV2; DNA: TGTGCCAGCATGCGGAGGGTGAACACCGGGGAGCTGTTTTTT; CDR3: CASMRRVNTGELFF
J: TRBJ2-1; size: -; D: -; V: TRBV6-1; DNA: TGTGCCAGCAGCCTCCAAAGGGGGGGGCACAATGAGCAGTTCTTC; CDR3: CASSLQRGGHNEQFF
J: TRBJ1-6; size: few; D: -; V: TRBV20-1; DNA: TGCAGTGCTAGAGGAGGTACCTATAATTCACCCCTCCACTTT; CDR3: CSARGGTYNSPLHF
J: TRBJ2-3; size: few; D: TRBD2; V: TRBV20-1; DNA: TGCAGTGCTCCAGAGCGTCGAGCACTAGCGGGAGCCACAGATACGCAGTATTTT; CDR3: CSAPERRALAGATDTQYF
J: TRBJ2-5; size: -; D: -; V: TRBV2; DNA: TGTGCCAGCAGTAGGACTAATCGTGGAGAGACCCAGTACTTC; CDR3: CASSRTNRGETQYF
J: TRBJ2-5; size: -; D: -; V: TRBV6-1; DNA: TGTGCCAGCACAAAGTTTACAGGAGAAGAGACCCAGTACTTC; CDR3: CASTKFTGEETQYF
J: TRBJ2-3; size: -; D: TRBD1; V: TRBV24-1; DNA: TGTGCCACCAGTGATTGGGGGACAGGGTGGTCAGATACGCAGTATTTT; CDR3: CATSDWGTGWSDTQYF